This TCR beta chain stems from a study of T-cell reconstitution after alpha-beta-depleted transplantation in children. The authors prepared the TCRbeta library with unique molecular identifiers. MiXCR was run by TCRdb on the PCR reads, yielding one entry per CDR3 protein. The sample holds some 830,000 distinct CDR3 sequences, roughly 15% seen once. Trimming took 0 bases from V and 0 from J, leaving 16 bases between them. CDR1 is SGHAT, CDR2 FQDESV, per germline (reference sequence). This CDR3 has 18 residues. About this clonotype itself: What it recognizes is unknown.

Study-wide results and caveats: T-cell counts and diversity at one year post-transplant came mainly from newly produced T cells. About two months after transplant, alpha-beta T cells reportedly came from several hundred expanded graft clones.

This specimen consisted of PBMCs, mostly from graft donor cells, obtained 360 days after TCRalphabeta/CD19-depleted stem cell transplant. This TCR came from a male patient aged 10-17 years who had a stem cell transplant for acute lymphoblastic leukemia, so the T cells may come from the graft donor. The rearrangement joins TRBV11-1 to TRBJ2-3; tentatively, D is TRBD1 (6 bases). This CDR3 is CASSLAVRGPPSTDTQYF. The CDR3 DNA follows: TGTGCCAGCAGCTTAGCTGTCAGGGGACCCCCTAGCACAGATACGCAGTATTTT.